The entry that follows covers one TCR beta chain sequence. Antigen: not known. With 60 Vbeta and 13 Jbeta primers, the PCR was carried out. Generated by immunoSEQ multiplex PCR, the TCRdb table keeps only in-frame clones and is missing some. The data contain 250,000 to 350,000 clones, 70% to 90% of them singletons. This specimen belongs to a study of cytomegalovirus exposure and HLA in healthy donors. This CDR3 comprises 14 residues. V gave up 0 bases and J gave up 2 bases, with 9 bases separating them. Germline V lookup: CDR1 SGHRS, CDR2 YFSETQ. Study outcomes and limitations: It was in a later analysis that TCR association rates were seen to vary by HLA locus, highest for DRB1 and lowest for HLA-C. In vitro data verified three CMV-associated chains as specific for CMV antigens. Accurate HLA-A and HLA-B prediction from TCR beta sequences was reported for most subjects.

This TCR derives from a middle-aged man in good health and CMV-seropositive. Sample: PBMCs. This chain connects TRBV5-1 to TRBJ2-7; maybe TRBD2 (5 bases). CDR3 loop: CASSLVRDPYEQYF. The CDR3 DNA reads TGCGCCAGCAGCTTGGTCCGGGATCCCTACGAGCAGTACTTC.